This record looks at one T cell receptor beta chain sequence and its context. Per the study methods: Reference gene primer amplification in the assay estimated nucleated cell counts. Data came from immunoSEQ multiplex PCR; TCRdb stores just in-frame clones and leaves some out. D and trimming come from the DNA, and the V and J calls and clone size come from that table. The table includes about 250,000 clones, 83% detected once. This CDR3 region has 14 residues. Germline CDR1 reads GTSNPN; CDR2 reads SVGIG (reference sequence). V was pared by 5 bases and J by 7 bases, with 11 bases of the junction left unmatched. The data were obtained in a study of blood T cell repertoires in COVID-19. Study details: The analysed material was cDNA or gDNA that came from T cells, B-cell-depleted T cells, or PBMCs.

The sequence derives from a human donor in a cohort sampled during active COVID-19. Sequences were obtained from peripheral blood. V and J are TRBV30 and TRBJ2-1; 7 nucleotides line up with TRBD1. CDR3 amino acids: CAWYTGASENEQFF. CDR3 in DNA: TGTGCCTGGTATACAGGGGCATCAGAAAATGAGCAGTTCTTC.